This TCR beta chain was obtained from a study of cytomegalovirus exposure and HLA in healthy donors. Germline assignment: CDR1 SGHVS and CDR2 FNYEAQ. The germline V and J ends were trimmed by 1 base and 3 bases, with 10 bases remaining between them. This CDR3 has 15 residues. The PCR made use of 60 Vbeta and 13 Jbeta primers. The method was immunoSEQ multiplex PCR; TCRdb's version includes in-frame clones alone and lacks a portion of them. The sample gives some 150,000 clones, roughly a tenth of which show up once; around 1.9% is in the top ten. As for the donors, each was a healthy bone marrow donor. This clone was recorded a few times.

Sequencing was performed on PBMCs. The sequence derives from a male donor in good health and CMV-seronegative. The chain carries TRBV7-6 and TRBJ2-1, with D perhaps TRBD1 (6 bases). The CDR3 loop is CASSLGAGDYNEQFF. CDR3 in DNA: TGTGCCAGCAGCTTAGGAGCAGGGGACTACAATGAGCAGTTCTTC.